What follows are 17 T cell receptor beta chains derived from one specimen sequenced in a study of Graves' ophthalmopathy and Graves' hyperthyroidism. Transcripts of RNA were the source for amplifying TCR beta CDR3 regions. First-round RT-PCR with HTBI primers preceded a second-round multiplex PCR. A single record per CDR3 protein comes from TCRdb applying MiXCR to the multiplex PCR reads. The sample includes hundreds of thousands of distinct CDR3 sequences, under 15% of them seen just once. The sample comprised blood. The origin of the receptors is a woman in her thirties with Graves' ophthalmopathy.

This clonotype occurred many times. This chain uses TRBV7-8 with TRBJ2-7; D might be TRBD1 (6 bases). The germline V and J ends were trimmed by 1 base and 4 bases, with 11 bases remaining between them. Germline CDR1 is SGHVS and CDR2 is FQNEAQ. The CDR3 loop spans 14 amino acids. For the CDR3, the DNA is TGTGCCAGCAGCTTAGACACAGGGACGTACGAGCAGTACTTC. Amino acids: CASSLDTGTYEQYF.

This clonotype has at least ten counts. The chain combines TRBV19 with TRBJ2-7, with 7 bases that match TRBD2. V shed 5 bases, J shed 7 bases, and the junction held 14 bases outside the gene matches. This CDR3 region has 15 residues. Germline assignment: CDR1 LNHDA and CDR2 SQIVND (reference sequence). CDR3 sequence (DNA): TGTGCCAGTAGTTCCACCGGGAAACTGGGAGGGGAGCAGTACTTC. Its translation: CASSSTGKLGGEQYF.

This chain's CDR3 is CASTRGRSEETQYF. The CDR3 nucleotides read TGTGCCAGCACCCGGGGGCGATCTGAAGAGACCCAGTACTTC. V is TRBV7-9 and J is TRBJ2-5, with D possibly being TRBD1 or TRBD2 (6 bases each). From germline, CDR1 is SEHNR and CDR2 FQNEAQ (reference sequence). This CDR3 spans 14 amino acids. V was clipped by 7 bases and J by 3 bases, with 15 bases between them.

This clonotype was seen repeatedly, ten times or more. The J gene is TRBJ2-7, the V gene TRBV20-1, with TRBD2 matching over 11 bases. The CDR3 covers 14 residues. V was clipped by 3 bases and J by 4 bases; unmatched bases: 5. Per germline, CDR1 DFQATT and CDR2 SNEGSKA (reference sequence). This chain's CDR3 is CSASSSGRPYEQYF. DNA of the CDR3: TGCAGTGCTAGTTCTAGCGGGAGGCCATACGAGCAGTACTTC.

J is TRBJ2-6 and V is TRBV18; D is uncertain. Germline V gene sequence: CDR1 KGHSH, CDR2 LQKENI. The CDR3 length is 15 residues. V was trimmed by 0 bases and J by 0 bases, leaving 3 bases between them. DNA of the CDR3: TGTGCCAGCTCACCACCCTTCTCTGGGGCCAACGTCCTGACTTTC. Translated, it gives CASSPPFSGANVLTF. The variable domain in full, with the rest retrieved from reference TRBV18 and TRBJ2-6, is NAGVMQNPRHLVRRRGQEARLRCSPMKGHSHVYWYRQLPEEGLKFMVYLQKENIIDESGMPKERFSAEFPKEGPSILRIQQVVRGDSAAYFCASSPPFSGANVLTFGAGSRLTVL.

This clonotype was seen at least ten times. This sequence joins TRBV3-1 and TRBJ1-2, with 8 bases aligning to TRBD1. This CDR3 has 13 residues. In germline, CDR1 is LGHDT, CDR2 YNNKEL (reference sequence). V shed 6 bases, J shed 6 bases, and the junction held 6 bases outside the gene matches. The CDR3 nucleotides read TGTGCCAGCAGACGACAGGGGACTAATGGCTACACCTTC. The encoded protein is CASRRQGTNGYTF.

This clonotype occurred many times. The rearrangement uses TRBV12-3 or TRBV12-4 and TRBJ2-5; D is undetermined. V lost 5 bases and J 3 bases, leaving 13 bases between the germline ends. The CDR3 runs to 14 residues. The CDR3: CASSPGAGEETQYF. CDR3 in DNA: TGTGCCAGCAGTCCCGGCGCCGGCGAAGAGACCCAGTACTTC.

Regarding this clonotype: Since a much larger clone is just one base distant, this may be a read error. The conserved final phenylalanine or tryptophan is absent from the CDR3, which likely points to a read error. This rearrangement joins TRBV20-1 to TRBJ1-1, with unresolved D. CDR3 length: 12 residues. CDR1 and CDR2 (germline): DFQATT, SNEGSKA (reference sequence). Between the trimmed V and J ends, which lost 5 bases and 1 base, there was a span of 8 bases. CDR3 nucleotide sequence: TGCAGTGCTTTACACCCGAACACTGAAGCTTTCCTT. Its protein is CSALHPNTEAFL.

V gene TRBV18 combines with J gene TRBJ2-7, with D perhaps matching TRBD1 or TRBD2 (5 bases each). CDR3 length equals 15 residues. Germline V CDR1 and CDR2: KGHSH, LQKENI. The V end was cut by 5 bases, the J end by 7 bases, with 21 bases between. The CDR3 nucleotides read TGTGCCAGCTCAGCACAGGTTCCACTTTCGGGGGAGCAGTACTTC. This codes for CASSAQVPLSGEQYF.

This clonotype was detected a few times. The chain links TRBV11-2 to TRBJ2-2; 8 bases align to TRBD1. The CDR3 is made up of 18 amino acids. CDR1 is SGHAT and CDR2 is FQNNGV in the germline V gene. The V gene end was trimmed by 5 bases and the J gene end by 4 bases; junction bases not matched to a gene: 15. In DNA, the CDR3 is TGTGCCAGCAGCGCTAAGCCTGGGACAGGCTATAGCACCGGGGAGCTGTTTTTT. This codes for CASSAKPGTGYSTGELFF.

The chain recombines TRBV12-3 or TRBV12-4 with TRBJ1-2, with unresolved D. The CDR3 is 14 amino acids. The germline V and J ends were trimmed by 3 bases and 5 bases, with 13 bases remaining between them. The CDR3 sequence: CASSLAGVEYGYTF. In DNA, the CDR3 is TGTGCCAGCAGTTTGGCAGGTGTAGAGTATGGCTACACCTTC.

In regard to this clonotype: This clone may be a read error of a much larger clone one base away. The V call is TRBV6-2 or TRBV6-3, the J call TRBJ2-5; D is ambiguous. Germline V gives CDR1 MNHEY, CDR2 SVGEGT. This CDR3 comprises 11 residues. This CDR3 reads CSSSELKTQYF. CDR3 coding DNA: TGTTCCAGCAGTGAACTTAAAACCCAGTACTTC.

In its sample, this clonotype was seen many times. The genes are TRBV11-2 and TRBJ2-5, with D possibly being TRBD2 (5 bases). Deletions cut 4 bases from V and 5 bases from J, with 8 bases between. The germline V gene encodes CDR1 SGHAT and CDR2 FQNNGV. The CDR3 is 12 amino acids. In nucleotides, the CDR3 is TGTGCCAGCAGCTCCTCGGGGGAGACCCAGTACTTC. Translating it yields CASSSSGETQYF. The full variable domain, completed using reference TRBV11-2 and TRBJ2-5, is EAGVAQSPRYKIIEKRQSVAFWCNPISGHATLYWYQQILGQGPKLLIQFQNNGVVDDSQLPKDRFSAERLKGVDSTLKIQPAKLEDSAVYLCASSSSGETQYFGPGTRLLVL.

Regarding this clonotype: Without the conserved terminal phenylalanine or tryptophan, this CDR3 likely stems from a read error. This chain joins TRBV6-4 and TRBJ1-1; D is uncertain. CDR3 length: 11 residues. In germline, CDR1 is MRHNA, CDR2 SNTAGT. With 7 bases removed from V and 6 bases from J, the gap between germline ends came to 9 bases. The CDR3 nucleotides are TGTGCCAGCATCAAGAGCGCTGAAGCTTTCGAT. It encodes CASIKSAEAFD.

In its sample, this clonotype was seen many times. The V call is TRBV12-3 or TRBV12-4, the J call TRBJ1-2; D possibly corresponds to TRBD1 (5 bases). Trimming pared 3 bases from V and 8 bases from J, leaving 7 bases between. The CDR3 covers 11 residues. The CDR3 protein is CASSFKGGYTF. Written as DNA, the CDR3 is TGTGCCAGCAGTTTTAAGGGGGGCTACACCTTC.

This clonotype has ten or more counts. The rearrangement uses TRBV28 and TRBJ1-2; D unresolved. V was pared by 3 bases and J by 6 bases, with 8 bases between. Germline values: CDR1 MDHEN, CDR2 SYDVKM. The CDR3 loop spans 12 amino acids. The CDR3 loop reads CASSFARDGYTF. DNA of the CDR3: TGTGCCAGCAGTTTCGCGCGGGATGGCTACACCTTC.

This clonotype was observed at least ten times. J is TRBJ1-2 and V is TRBV27, with 7 bases matching TRBD1. The V and J ends lost 6 bases and 1 base, in that order; junction bases with no gene match: 11. The CDR3 length is 16 residues. Germline-derived CDR1 and CDR2 are MNHEY and SMNVEV (reference sequence). The CDR3 loop is CASRPSPGTVNYGYTF. The CDR3 nucleotides are TGTGCCAGCAGGCCCTCACCCGGGACAGTTAACTATGGCTACACCTTC.